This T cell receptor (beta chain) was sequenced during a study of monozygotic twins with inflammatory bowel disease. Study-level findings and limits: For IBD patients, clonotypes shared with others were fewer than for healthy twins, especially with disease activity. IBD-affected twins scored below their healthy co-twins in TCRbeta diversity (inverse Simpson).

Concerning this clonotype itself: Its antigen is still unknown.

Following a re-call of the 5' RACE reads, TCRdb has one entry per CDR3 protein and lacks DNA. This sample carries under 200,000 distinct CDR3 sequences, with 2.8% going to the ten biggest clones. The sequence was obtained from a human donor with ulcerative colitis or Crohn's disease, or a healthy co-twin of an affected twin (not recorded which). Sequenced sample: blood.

The CDR3 protein is CASSILGTSGSGDEQFF. The chain uses TRBV19 and TRBJ2-1; TCRdb selects TRBD2, and the lack of DNA leaves this call unchecked. Germline CDR1 LNHDA, CDR2 SQIVND (reference sequence). The CDR3 contains 17 residues.